The 21 T cell receptor beta chains listed next were all sequenced from one sample in a study of shared clonotypes between healthy human individuals. Profiled with immunoSEQ multiplex PCR; TCRdb holds only in-frame clones, not every one. This table has some 2,000,000 clones, roughly 96% appearing once. Source material: naive CD4+ T cells sorted from blood. The subset is: CD45RA+ positively selected. The origin of the receptors is a man between 18 and 29 years old in good health.

This chain uses TRBV9 with TRBJ2-1; the D is unclear. Germline V CDR1 and CDR2: SGDLS, YYNGEE. The CDR3 covers 15 residues. The germline V and J ends were trimmed by 0 bases and 2 bases, with 9 bases remaining between them. The CDR3 nucleotides are TGTGCCAGCAGCGTAGGGAGTACCGCCTACAATGAGCAGTTCTTC. Translated: CASSVGSTAYNEQFF.

This clone was detected only once. The chain joins TRBV27 to TRBJ2-1, with 8 bases aligning to TRBD2. Germline CDR1 is MNHEY and CDR2 is SMNVEV (reference sequence). The CDR3 is 15 amino acids. After removal of 7 bases from V and 2 bases from J, the junction contained 7 bases not matched to a gene. The CDR3, as DNA: TGTGCCAGCACCTTCGGGGGGGCCACCTACAATGAGCAGTTCTTC. Its translation: CASTFGGATYNEQFF.

The chain recombines TRBV6-1 with TRBJ1-2; no clear D gene. The CDR3 covers 11 residues. V lost 5 bases and J 6 bases, leaving 7 bases between the germline ends. CDR1 and CDR2 from the germline V gene are MNHNS and SASEGT. The CDR3 is CASSYGHGYTF. CDR3 bases: TGTGCCAGCAGTTACGGGCATGGCTACACCTTC.

V and J are TRBV7-2 and TRBJ2-2; D remains unclear. Deletions cut 3 bases from V and 5 bases from J, with 10 bases between. Germline V lookup: CDR1 SGHTA, CDR2 FQGNSA. This CDR3 spans 14 amino acids. CDR3 DNA sequence: TGTGCCAGCAGCTTCGCCAGAACTACCGGGGAGCTGTTTTTT. Residues: CASSFARTTGELFF.

V usage is TRBV5-1 and J usage is TRBJ2-2, with TRBD1 matching 7 bases. The CDR3 is 15 amino acids. Trimming took 1 base from V and 4 from J; bases not matched to a gene: 4. From germline, CDR1 is SGHRS and CDR2 YFSETQ. CDR3 sequence (DNA): TGCGCCAGCAGCTTGATAAGGGGGCCCACCGGGGAGCTGTTTTTT. Protein sequence: CASSLIRGPTGELFF.

This clone was observed once. The chain has TRBV5-1 and TRBJ1-2; no clear D gene. CDR1 and CDR2 from the germline V gene are SGHRS and YFSETQ. The CDR3 is 15 residues long. V was pared by 5 bases and J by 8 bases, with 22 bases between. The DNA for the CDR3 is TGCGCCAGCAGAGCCTCTTATGGAGGGTCCTTGGGCTACACCTTC. Translation gives CASRASYGGSLGYTF.

The rearrangement joins TRBV7-6 to TRBJ1-1, with D unresolved. The CDR3 runs to 13 residues. Trimming cost V 5 bases and J 0 bases, with 7 bases left between them. Germline loops: CDR1 SGHVS, CDR2 FNYEAQ. The CDR3 sequence is CASSVGMNTEAFF. CDR3 nucleotides: TGTGCCAGCAGCGTGGGCATGAACACTGAAGCTTTCTTT.

The V gene is TRBV10-1, the J gene TRBJ1-6, with D possibly TRBD1 on 6 matching bases. V lost 4 bases and J 7 bases, leaving 11 bases between the germline ends. Germline V lookup: CDR1 WNHNN, CDR2 SYGVQD (reference sequence). CDR3 length: 14 amino acids. CDR3 bases: TGCGCCAGCAGTGGAGGCAGGGGAAATTCACCCCTCCACTTT. It codes for CASSGGRGNSPLHF.

CDR3 loop: CASSDVNNSPLHF. The CDR3 nucleotides are TGTGCCAGCAGTGACGTAAACAATTCACCCCTCCACTTT. The chain employs TRBV2 and TRBJ1-6; D uncertain. Trimming took 3 bases from V and 7 from J, leaving 7 bases between them. The V gene's germline CDR1 is SNHLY and CDR2 FYNNEI. The CDR3 extends over 13 amino acids.

The chain joins TRBV6-1 to TRBJ1-4; 8 bases match TRBD1. The ends lost 4 bases at V and 4 bases at J; junction bases unmatched: 5. The CDR3 length is 15 residues. CDR1 and CDR2 from the germline V gene are MNHNS and SASEGT. The CDR3 region is CASSGRTGLNEKLFF. The CDR3 DNA is TGTGCCAGCAGTGGACGGACAGGGCTTAATGAAAAACTGTTTTTT.

V gene TRBV11-2 combines with J gene TRBJ2-5; 13 bases align to TRBD2. Trimming removed 5 bases from V and 5 bases from J; junction bases left unmatched: 11. The CDR3 loop spans 17 amino acids. Germline V gene lookup returns CDR1 SGHAT and CDR2 FQNNGV. CDR3 nucleotides: TGTGCCAGCAGCGCCGCCGGACTAGCGGGAGTTATGGAGACCCAGTACTTC. Translated, it gives CASSAAGLAGVMETQYF.

The chain couples TRBV11-2 to TRBJ2-5, with D maybe TRBD1 (6 bases). V was cut by 5 bases and J by 3 bases, with 13 bases left in between. This CDR3 is 14 amino acids long. Germline V CDR1 and CDR2: SGHAT, FQNNGV. CDR3 bases: TGTGCCAGCAGCCCAATCAGGGGAAAAGAGACCCAGTACTTC. This gives the protein CASSPIRGKETQYF. Together with reference TRBV11-2 and TRBJ2-5, the CDR3 gives the full variable domain: EAGVAQSPRYKIIEKRQSVAFWCNPISGHATLYWYQQILGQGPKLLIQFQNNGVVDDSQLPKDRFSAERLKGVDSTLKIQPAKLEDSAVYLCASSPIRGKETQYFGPGTRLLVL.

The chain couples TRBV19 to TRBJ1-1, with D possibly matching TRBD1 (6 bases). V lost 3 bases, J lost 2 bases, and 16 bases lay in between. The CDR3 is made up of 16 amino acids. The germline gives CDR1 LNHDA, CDR2 SQIVND (reference sequence). The CDR3 DNA sequence: TGTGCCAGTAGTATTTTCAGGGGTCCTAAAAACACTGAAGCTTTCTTT. This gives the protein CASSIFRGPKNTEAFF.

The CDR3 protein is CAWSTAVVNSPLHF. CDR3 DNA sequence: TGTGCCTGGAGTACCGCGGTGGTTAATTCACCCCTCCACTTT. This chain connects TRBV30 to TRBJ1-6; D gene uncertain. This CDR3 region has 14 residues. Germline CDR1 GTSNPN, CDR2 SVGIG (reference sequence). Trimming pared 2 bases from V and 6 bases from J, leaving 11 bases between.

In its sample, this clone was seen once. The chain combines TRBV25-1 with TRBJ2-7, with 9 bases lining up with TRBD2. Germline-derived CDR1 and CDR2 are MGHDK and SYGVNS. The CDR3 contains 13 residues. The V gene end was trimmed by 4 bases and the J gene end by 5 bases; junction bases not matched to a gene: 3. CDR3 sequence reads: CASSVAGAHEQYF. The CDR3 DNA sequence: TGTGCCAGCAGTGTAGCGGGGGCCCACGAGCAGTACTTC.

CDR3 nucleotides: TGTGCCAGCAGACTAGACAGGAACACTGAAGCTTTCTTT. Protein: CASRLDRNTEAFF. The chain carries TRBV2 and TRBJ1-1; TRBD1 might be the D (5 bases). This CDR3 is built from 13 residues. Trimming stripped 6 bases from V and 1 base from J, with 9 bases between. CDR1 SNHLY and CDR2 FYNNEI come from the germline V gene.

The rearrangement links TRBV29-1 to TRBJ1-2; no definite D call. The CDR3 is 13 amino acids. Looked up from germline, CDR1 is SQVTM and CDR2 is ANQGSEA. V lost 4 bases and J lost 6, with 15 bases in between. The CDR3 spells CSVAHRLLDGYTF. CDR3 nucleotide sequence: TGCAGCGTTGCCCACAGATTATTGGATGGCTACACCTTC.

The chain is built from TRBV29-1 and TRBJ2-3; D could derive from TRBD1 or TRBD2 (6 bases each). Trimming cost V 3 bases and J 6 bases, with 13 bases left between them. This CDR3 contains 13 residues. Germline V CDR1 and CDR2: SQVTM, ANQGSEA. CDR3 nucleotides: TGCAGCGTTGATGACGGGGGCCGGGATACGCAGTATTTT. This translates into CSVDDGGRDTQYF.

The V gene is TRBV18, the J gene TRBJ2-2; TRBD1 aligns across 8 bases. In germline, CDR1 is KGHSH, CDR2 LQKENI. The CDR3 runs to 14 residues. The V segment lost 8 bases and the J segment 5 bases; nucleotides outside the gene matches: 7. CDR3 sequence: CASRGQGRTGELFF. In DNA, the CDR3 is TGTGCCAGCCGCGGACAGGGAAGGACCGGGGAGCTGTTTTTT.

The chain joins TRBV9 to TRBJ2-3, with 7 bases matching TRBD1. Germline V gene data show CDR1 as SGDLS and CDR2 as YYNGEE. The CDR3 spans 15 residues. With 4 bases clipped from V and 1 base from J, the junction kept 6 bases outside the gene matches. Here the CDR3 reads CASSHQGEGTDTQYF. In DNA form, the CDR3 reads TGTGCCAGCAGCCACCAGGGGGAAGGCACAGATACGCAGTATTTT.

The chain has TRBV5-1 and TRBJ1-2, with 8 bases matching TRBD1. CDR1 and CDR2 from the germline V gene are SGHRS and YFSETQ. This CDR3 is built from 15 residues. Losses at the gene ends were 1 base for V and 4 bases for J; bases not matched to a gene: 6. The CDR3 DNA reads as TGCGCCAGCAGCTTGACGGACAGGGACTTCTATGGCTACACCTTC. This codes for CASSLTDRDFYGYTF.